Listed here are 8 T cell receptor beta chains from one sample, sequenced in a study of CD8+CD57+ T cells in acquired aplastic anemia. The TCR beta profiling, which covered VDJ combination and CDR3 sequence, was carried out using genomic DNA as the template. One entry per CDR3 protein results from TCRdb running MiXCR on the reads. This sample has approximately 380,000 distinct CDR3 sequences, with 65% to 75% found just once. The sample taken for sequencing was sorted CD4+, CD8+, or CD8+CD57+ T cells (not recorded which) from PBMCs. The source of these receptors is a human donor in good health, serving as a control.

This clonotype was seen ten or more times. V and J are TRBV7-2 and TRBJ1-2; unclear D gene. V shed 2 bases and J shed 4 bases, with 5 bases lying between them. This CDR3 is built from 12 residues. Germline CDR1 is SGHTA and CDR2 is FQGNSA. The CDR3 is CASSLTGYGYTF. The CDR3 bases are TGTGCCAGCAGCTTAACGGGCTATGGCTACACCTTC.

The gene calls are TRBV3-1 and TRBJ2-2; tentatively, D is TRBD1 (5 bases). V dropped 0 bases and J dropped 10 bases, with 18 bases sitting between them. The CDR3 has 16 residues. Germline loops: CDR1 LGHDT, CDR2 YNNKEL (reference sequence). CDR3 loop: CASSQERSGCGPELFF. The CDR3 DNA reads TGTGCCAGCAGCCAAGAAAGGTCAGGGTGTGGCCCGGAGCTGTTTTTT.

About this clonotype: The conserved phenylalanine or tryptophan is not found at the CDR3 terminus, so this likely reflects a read error. The DNA is left out, because the CDR3 cannot be placed on it with certainty; the CDR3 is given as TCRdb lists it. The genes are TRBV7-9 and TRBJ2-5; no DNA check was done on the table's D call, TRBD1. CDR1 is SEHNR and CDR2 is FQNEAQ in the germline V gene (reference sequence). The CDR3 comprises 13 residues, both ends counted. This chain's CDR3 is CATCVCSGANDLT.

Remarks on this clonotype: The conserved phenylalanine or tryptophan normally closing the CDR3 is absent here, so this likely arose from a read error. It is unclear where the CDR3 begins or ends on the DNA, so no DNA is shown, and the CDR3 is as TCRdb lists it. This chain connects TRBV7-2 to TRBJ1-5; the table assigns TRBD1, which was not confirmed against the DNA. Germline V gene data show CDR1 as SGHTA and CDR2 as FQGNSA. The CDR3 has 13 amino acids, counting both end residues. CDR3 sequence reads: CASRLQGAMTDKQ.

In regard to this clonotype: Since the CDR3 does not end with the conserved phenylalanine or tryptophan, this likely comes from a read error. The chain recombines TRBV7-2 with TRBJ2-2; TRBD2 aligns across 8 bases. The V and J ends lost 5 bases and 13 bases, in that order; junction bases with no gene match: 9. This CDR3 is built from 13 residues. In germline, CDR1 is SGHTA, CDR2 FQGNSA. The CDR3 DNA follows: TGTGCCAGCAGCCAAGACCTAGCGGGCGCGCTGTTTCTT. Translation gives CASSQDLAGALFL.

The chain combines TRBV7-2 with TRBJ1-3; D remains unclear. V was trimmed by 3 bases and J by 14 bases, leaving 20 bases between them. Germline assignment: CDR1 SGHTA and CDR2 FQGNSA. CDR3 length: 14 residues. CDR3 DNA sequence: TGTGCCAGCAGCTTGGCGGGGTCTGGGTACTACGTATATTTT. The encoded protein is CASSLAGSGYYVYF. Full variable domain (missing parts from reference TRBV7-2 and TRBJ1-3): GAGVSQSPSNKVTEKGKDVELRCDPISGHTALYWYRQSLGQGLEFLIYFQGNSAPDKSGLPSDRFSAERTGGSVSTLTIQRTQQEDSAVYLCASSLAGSGYYVYFGEGSWLTVV.

As for this clonotype: This CDR3 is missing its conserved last phenylalanine or tryptophan, likely due to a read error. No DNA is shown, since the ends of the CDR3 on it are uncertain; the CDR3 is the one TCRdb lists. The rearrangement joins TRBV7-2 to TRBJ1-2. The V gene's germline CDR1 is SGHTA and CDR2 FQGNSA. The CDR3 extends over 13 residues, inclusive of both ends. CDR3 sequence: CASSWGRDGQPQH.

There are a few counts of this clonotype. A much more abundant neighbour one base away suggests this may be a read error. The chain recombines TRBV6-2 or TRBV6-3 with TRBJ1-4; D not certain. CDR1 and CDR2 from the germline V gene are MNHEY and SVGEGT. V was cut by 8 bases and J by 7 bases, with 17 bases left in between. The CDR3 sequence is 14 residues long. CDR3 region: CASSQESSREKLFF. The CDR3 coding sequence is TGTGCCAGCTCGCAGGAGTCGAGTCGTGAAAAACTGTTTTTT.